Detailed here is one TCR beta chain. This specimen comes from a study of beta chain features in type 1 diabetes. The V and J ends lost 2 bases and 6 bases respectively, with 10 bases between them. Germline V gene lookup returns CDR1 MNHEY and CDR2 SVGAGI. The CDR3 length is 13 residues. As every portion of the isolated RNA was reverse transcribed, the sequencing read expressed TCRB transcripts. Measured with immunoSEQ multiplex PCR; TCRdb has only the in-frame clones, and not every one. This table holds under 450,000 clones, around 15% found once. The rearrangement joins TRBV6-5 to TRBJ1-2; D may be TRBD1 (5 bases). The receptor's source is a woman under 30 in good health. The sequencing sample was made of naive CD4+ T cells from blood. The CDR3 coding sequence is TGTGCCAGCAGTTACCAGGGCAGTCATGGCTACACCTTC. Translating gives CASSYQGSHGYTF.